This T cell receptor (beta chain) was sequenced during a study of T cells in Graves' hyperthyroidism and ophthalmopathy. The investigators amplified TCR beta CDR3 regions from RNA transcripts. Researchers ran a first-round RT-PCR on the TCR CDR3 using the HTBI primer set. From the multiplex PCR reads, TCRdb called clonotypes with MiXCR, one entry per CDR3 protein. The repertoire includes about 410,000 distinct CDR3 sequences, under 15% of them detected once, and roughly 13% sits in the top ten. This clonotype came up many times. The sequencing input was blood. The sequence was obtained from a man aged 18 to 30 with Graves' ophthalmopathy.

Here the CDR3 DNA reads TGCAGTGGGAGGGGGGGGTCATCCTACGAGCAGTACTTC. It specifies CSGRGGSSYEQYF. The chain links TRBV20-1 to TRBJ2-7; D is possibly TRBD2 (7 bases). CDR3 size: 13 residues. Germline V lookup: CDR1 DFQATT, CDR2 SNEGSKA (reference sequence). The V end was cut by 7 bases, the J end by 1 base, with 14 bases between.